This T cell receptor (beta chain) was profiled in a study of OX40 agonist ivuxolimab in advanced cancers. Study-wide points: More expanded clones were found, on average, in CD8+ than in CD4+ T cells.

Germline CDR1 and CDR2: SGDLS and YYNGEE. The V and J ends lost 3 bases and 0 bases respectively, with 16 bases between them. CDR3 length: 17 residues. Libraries were prepared by immunoSEQ multiplex PCR; TCRdb keeps only in-frame clonotypes and omits some of them. The table records under 80,000 clones, around nine tenths of them present only once. This clone was counted a single time. Its specificity is unknown. The sequence derives from an adult with an advanced solid tumor such as melanoma, head and neck, liver or kidney cancer. The chain uses TRBV9 and TRBJ1-3; D might be TRBD1 (5 bases). Specimen: CD4+ or CD8+ T cells sorted from blood, collected in a trial of the OX40 agonist ivuxolimab. CDR3 bases: TGTGCCAGCAGCGCTTCCTCCGACAGTACCTCTGGAAACACCATATATTTT. As protein: CASSASSDSTSGNTIYF.